The clone carrying this TCR beta chain came up once. The antigen is unknown. CDR1 and CDR2 (germline): SGHRS, YFSETQ. Losses at the gene ends were 4 bases for V and 4 bases for J; bases not matched to a gene: 9. The CDR3 spans 17 residues. The data originate from a study of cytomegalovirus exposure and HLA in healthy donors. About the study: Most donors, 81% of some 400 genotyped, fell in the Caucasian-associated ancestry cluster. Study observations and caveats: A list of around 150 TCR beta chains associated with cytomegalovirus was given. The CMV antigen specificity of three CMV-associated chains was confirmed through in vitro analysis.

The primer mix had 60 Vbeta and 13 Jbeta primers. Data came from immunoSEQ multiplex PCR; TCRdb stores just in-frame clones and leaves some out. This sample has some 140,000 clones, with 60% to 85% found just once. Healthy bone marrow donors formed the donor group. This rearrangement joins TRBV5-1 to TRBJ2-3; 13 nucleotides match TRBD2. This receptor was identified in a man younger than 30 in good health and CMV-seronegative. The sequencing input was PBMCs. The CDR3 is CASSPGLGTSGADTQYF. The CDR3 DNA is TGCGCCAGCAGCCCGGGATTGGGGACTAGCGGGGCAGATACGCAGTATTTT.